The clone carrying this TCR beta chain was seen a few times. A much larger clone is a single base away; this may be a read error. The data stem from a study of breast tumors, draining lymph nodes, adjacent tissues. TCRdb called the multiplex PCR reads again in MiXCR, with one record for every CDR3 protein. The sample lists about 170,000 distinct CDR3 sequences, more than 25% occurring once. Germline-derived CDR1 and CDR2 are SGHNT and YYREEE (reference sequence). This CDR3 comprises 16 residues. Axillary draining lymph nodes of breast cancer patients supplied the node samples. V and J are TRBV5-4 and TRBJ2-5; 11 positions agree with TRBD2. Sequencing was performed on axillary lymph node tissue. The source is a female donor with breast cancer. Some clones in this sample may be carry-over from other donors' samples. In DNA, the CDR3 is TGTGCCTGCAGCTCCGGGACTAGCGGTCTTCGGGGGGCCCAGTACTTC. This sequence encodes CACSSGTSGLRGAQYF.